These 3 T cell receptor beta chains came from one sample sequenced in a study of CD8 T cells in ankylosing spondylitis. From the 5' RACE reads, TCRdb called clonotypes with MiXCR, one entry per CDR3 protein. The sample has some 240,000 distinct CDR3 sequences; 24% are singletons. The sample consisted of blood, either unsorted or a sorted T cell fraction (not recorded which). All receptors come from a male donor with ankylosing spondylitis or in good health (not recorded which).

V usage is TRBV29-1 and J usage is TRBJ2-5; D might be TRBD1 (7 bases). Germline V lookup: CDR1 SQVTM, CDR2 ANQGSEA. The CDR3 is 15 amino acids. V gave up 4 bases and J gave up 3 bases, with 18 bases separating them. The CDR3 nucleotides read TGCAGCGTTGCGCGCGGGGACAGTTTGAAAGAGACCCAGTACTTC. Its protein is CSVARGDSLKETQYF.

The sample holds a few counts of this clonotype. This chain connects TRBV20-1 to TRBJ1-2; TRBD1 aligns across 12 bases. With 8 bases clipped from V and 2 bases from J, the junction kept 6 bases outside the gene matches. The length of the CDR3 is 14 residues. Germline loops: CDR1 DFQATT, CDR2 SNEGSKA (reference sequence). CDR3 in DNA: TGCAGTTCCCCCGGGACAGGGGGCAACTATGGCTACACCTTC. Translation: CSSPGTGGNYGYTF.

This clonotype was recorded at least ten times. The V gene is TRBV12-3 or TRBV12-4, the J gene TRBJ1-6; unclear D gene. The ends were cut back, 4 bases at V and 14 bases at J, with 21 bases in the middle. The CDR3 loop spans 15 amino acids. The CDR3 protein is CASSYAGRGGRTLHF. CDR3 DNA sequence: TGTGCCAGCAGTTACGCCGGGCGTGGAGGTAGAACCCTCCACTTT.